The 13 T cell receptor beta chains reported below all come from one sample, sequenced in a study of cytomegalovirus exposure and HLA in healthy donors. A multiplex PCR was run with 60 Vbeta primers and 13 Jbeta primers. Assay used: immunoSEQ multiplex PCR; TCRdb lists only in-frame clones, some missing. The table records about 160,000 clones, over 75% of them present only once. Material for sequencing was PBMCs. Receptors originate from a woman in her forties or fifties in good health and CMV-seropositive.

The rearrangement links TRBV18 to TRBJ1-1, with D tentatively TRBD1 (6 bases). The CDR3 sequence is 15 residues long. Germline values: CDR1 KGHSH, CDR2 LQKENI. The ends were cut back, 3 bases at V and 0 bases at J, with 11 bases in the middle. CDR3 coding DNA: TGTGCCAGCTCACCTGGACAGAACATGAACACTGAAGCTTTCTTT. Translating gives CASSPGQNMNTEAFF.

V and J are TRBV28 and TRBJ1-1; 8 nucleotides agree with TRBD1. The CDR3 runs 15 residues. Germline V lookup: CDR1 MDHEN, CDR2 SYDVKM. Unmatched junction bases numbered 10, after V lost 5 bases and J lost 5 bases. CDR3 nucleotides: TGTGCCAGCAGTCCAGCAGGGGGCGCATGGACTGAAGCTTTCTTT. Translating gives CASSPAGGAWTEAFF.

V usage is TRBV30 and J usage is TRBJ1-2; the match to TRBD1 covers 10 bases. Germline values: CDR1 GTSNPN, CDR2 SVGIG (reference sequence). The ends lost 1 base at V and 4 bases at J; junction bases unmatched: 6. The CDR3 loop spans 15 amino acids. The CDR3 spells CAWSEGQGISYGYTF. The CDR3 DNA reads as TGTGCCTGGAGTGAGGGACAGGGGATTTCCTATGGCTACACCTTC. The whole variable domain, filled in from reference TRBV30 and TRBJ1-2, reads SQTIHQWPATLVQPVGSPLSLECTVEGTSNPNLYWYRQAAGRGLQLLFYSVGIGQISSEVPQNLSASRPQDRQFILSSKKLLLSDSGFYLCAWSEGQGISYGYTFGSGTRLTVV.

This clone has just one count. CDR3 bases: TGTGCCAGGCTAGCTTTTTACGAGCAGTACTTC. It is translated as CARLAFYEQYF. The chain couples TRBV21-1 to TRBJ2-7; the table's D call of TRBD2 was not tested on the DNA. TRBV21-1 is assigned pseudogene status. This CDR3 is built from 11 residues.

V gene TRBV7-2 combines with J gene TRBJ2-1; 9 bases map to TRBD2. The CDR3 extends over 15 amino acids. Germline CDR1 is SGHTA and CDR2 is FQGNSA. With V trimmed by 6 bases and J by 6 bases, 9 bases remained unmatched. In nucleotides, the CDR3 is TGTGCCAGCAGGCAACCGGGACTAGCCGGCAATGAGCAGTTCTTC. This gives the protein CASRQPGLAGNEQFF. The variable domain in full, with the rest retrieved from reference TRBV7-2 and TRBJ2-1, is GAGVSQSPSNKVTEKGKDVELRCDPISGHTALYWYRQSLGQGLEFLIYFQGNSAPDKSGLPSDRFSAERTGGSVSTLTIQRTQQEDSAVYLCASRQPGLAGNEQFFGPGTRLTVL.

This clone was seen a single time. The chain uses TRBV9 and TRBJ2-3, with D possibly matching TRBD1 (6 bases). This CDR3 is built from 16 residues. The V end was cut by 4 bases, the J end by 0 bases, with 15 bases between. The germline CDR1 and CDR2 sequences are SGDLS and YYNGEE. The CDR3 loop reads CASSLEKGHSTDTQYF. The CDR3 coding sequence is TGTGCCAGCAGCCTCGAAAAGGGACACAGCACAGATACGCAGTATTTT.

V usage is TRBV6-6 and J usage is TRBJ1-5, with 8 bases matching TRBD1. CDR1 MNHNY and CDR2 SVGAGI come from the germline V gene (reference sequence). Unmatched junction bases numbered 6, after V lost 2 bases and J lost 12 bases. This CDR3 has 13 amino acids. The CDR3 sequence: CASSYAGQGLQHF. In DNA form, the CDR3 reads TGTGCCAGCAGTTACGCCGGACAGGGCCTCCAGCATTTT.

The V and J genes are TRBV27 and TRBJ2-5, with 8 nucleotides matching TRBD1. V was pared by 0 bases and J by 2 bases, with 11 bases of the junction left unmatched. The CDR3 is 18 residues long. The germline V gene has CDR1 MNHEY and CDR2 SMNVEV (reference sequence). The CDR3 bases are TGTGCCAGCAGTTTATCCGGGACAGGTCTTATTCTTCAAGAGACCCAGTACTTC. It specifies CASSLSGTGLILQETQYF.

This chain connects TRBV7-6 to TRBJ2-7, with a tentative D call TRBD2 (6 bases). Trimming shortened V by 0 bases and J by 7 bases, and 13 bases separated the two germline ends. The germline CDR1 and CDR2 sequences are SGHVS and FNYEAQ. The CDR3 is made up of 14 amino acids. The CDR3, as DNA: TGTGCCAGCAGCTTAGCAGAGATTGCGGGGGAGCAGTACTTC. It is translated as CASSLAEIAGEQYF.

The CDR3 DNA reads as TGCAGTGCAGGAGGGTACGGTGAGCAGTTCTTC. This sequence encodes CSAGGYGEQFF. This chain joins TRBV20-1 and TRBJ2-1; a weak D match, TRBD2 (6 bases). The CDR3 extends over 11 amino acids. Trimming cost V 6 bases and J 9 bases, with 12 bases left between them. Germline V gene sequence: CDR1 DFQATT, CDR2 SNEGSKA (reference sequence).

The chain links TRBV7-9 to TRBJ1-3; TRBD1 matches at 10 bases. CDR1 and CDR2 from the germline V gene are SEHNR and FQNEAQ (reference sequence). V shed 5 bases, J shed 4 bases, and the junction held 8 bases outside the gene matches. The CDR3 runs to 16 residues. This chain's CDR3 is CASSTDRGLGGNTIYF. The CDR3 DNA sequence: TGTGCCAGCAGCACTGACAGGGGGCTGGGAGGAAACACCATATATTTT.

CDR3 in DNA: TGTGCCAGCAGTGCCCCTTGGACAGGGGACTATGGCTACACCTTC. Its protein is CASSAPWTGDYGYTF. The V and J genes are TRBV6-1 and TRBJ1-2; 9 bases agree with TRBD1. The CDR3 is 15 amino acids. Per germline, CDR1 MNHNS and CDR2 SASEGT. Trimming at V came to 4 bases and at J to 3 bases, leaving 6 bases not matched to a gene.

The V and J genes are TRBV5-8 and TRBJ2-1; D is perhaps TRBD2 (5 bases). This CDR3 region has 18 residues. The germline gives CDR1 SGHTS, CDR2 YDEGEE. Trimming shortened V by 0 bases and J by 0 bases, and 16 bases separated the two germline ends. The CDR3 DNA reads as TGTGCCAGCAGCTTGGAGGAAGGGTCGGGGAGCTCCTACAATGAGCAGTTCTTC. Translated, it gives CASSLEEGSGSSYNEQFF.